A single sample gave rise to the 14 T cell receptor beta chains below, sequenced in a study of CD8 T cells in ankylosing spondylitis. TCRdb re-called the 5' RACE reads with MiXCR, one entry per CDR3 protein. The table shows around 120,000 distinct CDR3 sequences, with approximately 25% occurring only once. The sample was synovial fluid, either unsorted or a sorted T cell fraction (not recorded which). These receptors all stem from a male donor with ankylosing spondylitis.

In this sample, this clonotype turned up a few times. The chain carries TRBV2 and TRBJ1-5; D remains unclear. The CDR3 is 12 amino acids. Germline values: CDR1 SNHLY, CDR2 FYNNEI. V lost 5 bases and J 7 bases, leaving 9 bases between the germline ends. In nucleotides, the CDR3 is TGTGCCAGCAGTCCCGGAGAACAGCCCCAGCATTTT. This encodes CASSPGEQPQHF.

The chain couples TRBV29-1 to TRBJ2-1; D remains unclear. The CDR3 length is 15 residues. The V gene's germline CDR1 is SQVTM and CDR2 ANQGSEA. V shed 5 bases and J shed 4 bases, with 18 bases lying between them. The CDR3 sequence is CSVIKLQLGYNEQFF. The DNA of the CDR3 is TGCAGCGTTATAAAACTTCAATTGGGTTACAATGAGCAGTTCTTC.

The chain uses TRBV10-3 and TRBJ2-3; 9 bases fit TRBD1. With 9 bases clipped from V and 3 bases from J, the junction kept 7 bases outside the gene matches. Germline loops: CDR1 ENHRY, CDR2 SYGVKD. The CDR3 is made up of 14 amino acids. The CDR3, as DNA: TGTGCCATACAACACAGGGGGCTTACAGATACGCAGTATTTT. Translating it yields CAIQHRGLTDTQYF.

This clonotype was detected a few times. This CDR3 is CAISAGTSGRGTGELFF. The CDR3 DNA sequence: TGTGCCATCAGTGCTGGGACTAGCGGCCGGGGGACCGGGGAGCTGTTTTTT. This chain uses TRBV10-3 with TRBJ2-2; 11 bases line up with TRBD2. The CDR3 is 17 amino acids. V shed 4 bases and J 5 bases; nucleotides not matched to a gene: 9. Germline CDR1 ENHRY, CDR2 SYGVKD.

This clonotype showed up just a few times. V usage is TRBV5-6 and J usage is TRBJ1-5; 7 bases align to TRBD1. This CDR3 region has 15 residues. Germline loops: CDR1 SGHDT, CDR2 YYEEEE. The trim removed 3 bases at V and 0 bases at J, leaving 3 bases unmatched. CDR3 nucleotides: TGTGCCAGCAGCTGGACAGGCGATAGCAATCAGCCCCAGCATTTT. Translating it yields CASSWTGDSNQPQHF.

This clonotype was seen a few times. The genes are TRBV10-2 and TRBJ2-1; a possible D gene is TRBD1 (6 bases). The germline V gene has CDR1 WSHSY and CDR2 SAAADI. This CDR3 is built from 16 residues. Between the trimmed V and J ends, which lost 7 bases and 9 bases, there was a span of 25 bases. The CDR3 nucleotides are TGCGCCAGCAAGGTGGGGGCAGAAGGAAGGTTCGGTGAGCAGTTCTTC. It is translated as CASKVGAEGRFGEQFF.

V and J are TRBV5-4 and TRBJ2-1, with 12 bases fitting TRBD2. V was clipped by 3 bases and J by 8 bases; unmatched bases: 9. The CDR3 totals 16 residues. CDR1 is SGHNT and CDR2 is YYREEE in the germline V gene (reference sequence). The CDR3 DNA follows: TGTGCCAGCAGCTCAACTAGCGGGGGGTTCGGGGATGAGCAGTTCTTC. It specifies CASSSTSGGFGDEQFF.

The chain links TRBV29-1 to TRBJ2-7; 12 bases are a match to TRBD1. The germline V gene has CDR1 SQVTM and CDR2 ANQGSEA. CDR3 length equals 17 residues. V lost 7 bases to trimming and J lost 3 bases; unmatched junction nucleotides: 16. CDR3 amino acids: CSGMGESGTGGNYEQYF. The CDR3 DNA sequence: TGCAGCGGCATGGGTGAATCCGGGACAGGGGGCAACTACGAGCAGTACTTC.

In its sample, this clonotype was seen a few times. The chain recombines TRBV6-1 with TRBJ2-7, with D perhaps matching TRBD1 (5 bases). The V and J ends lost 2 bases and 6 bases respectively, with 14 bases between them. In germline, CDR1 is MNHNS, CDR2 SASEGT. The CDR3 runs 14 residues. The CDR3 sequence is CASSERRNRPEQYV. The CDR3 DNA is TGTGCCAGCAGTGAACGCCGCAACAGGCCCGAGCAGTACGTC.

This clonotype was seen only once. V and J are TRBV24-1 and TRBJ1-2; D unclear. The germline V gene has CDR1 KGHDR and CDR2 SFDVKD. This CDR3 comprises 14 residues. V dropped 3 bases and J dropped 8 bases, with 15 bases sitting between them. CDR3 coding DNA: TGTGCCACCAGTGATCCAGACCACGCGACGGGCTACACCTTC. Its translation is CATSDPDHATGYTF.

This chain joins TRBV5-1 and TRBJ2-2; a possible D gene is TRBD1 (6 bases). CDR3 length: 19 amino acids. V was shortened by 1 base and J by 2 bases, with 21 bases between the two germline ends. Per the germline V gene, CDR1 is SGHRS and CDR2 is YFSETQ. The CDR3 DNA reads TGCGCCAGCAGCTTGAACAGGGTGGGCAAATTACCTAACACCGGGGAGCTGTTTTTT. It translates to CASSLNRVGKLPNTGELFF.

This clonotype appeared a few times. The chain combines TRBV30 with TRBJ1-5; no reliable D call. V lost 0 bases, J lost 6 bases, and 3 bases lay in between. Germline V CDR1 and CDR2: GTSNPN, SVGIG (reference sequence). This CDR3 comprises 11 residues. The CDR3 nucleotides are TGTGCCTGGAGTGTAGGTCAGCCCCAGCATTTT. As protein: CAWSVGQPQHF.

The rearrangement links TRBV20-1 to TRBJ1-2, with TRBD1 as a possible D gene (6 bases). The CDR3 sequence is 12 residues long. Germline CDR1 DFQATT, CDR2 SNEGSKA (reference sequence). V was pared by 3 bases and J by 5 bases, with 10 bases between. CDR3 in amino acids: CSARNREYGYTF. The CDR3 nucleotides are TGCAGTGCTAGGAACAGGGAGTATGGCTACACCTTC.

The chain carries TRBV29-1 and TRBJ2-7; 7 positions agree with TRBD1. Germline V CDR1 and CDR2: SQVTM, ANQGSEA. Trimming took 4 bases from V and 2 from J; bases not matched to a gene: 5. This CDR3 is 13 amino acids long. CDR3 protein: CSVGGTATYEQYF. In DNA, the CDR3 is TGCAGCGTTGGGGGGACAGCTACCTACGAGCAGTACTTC.